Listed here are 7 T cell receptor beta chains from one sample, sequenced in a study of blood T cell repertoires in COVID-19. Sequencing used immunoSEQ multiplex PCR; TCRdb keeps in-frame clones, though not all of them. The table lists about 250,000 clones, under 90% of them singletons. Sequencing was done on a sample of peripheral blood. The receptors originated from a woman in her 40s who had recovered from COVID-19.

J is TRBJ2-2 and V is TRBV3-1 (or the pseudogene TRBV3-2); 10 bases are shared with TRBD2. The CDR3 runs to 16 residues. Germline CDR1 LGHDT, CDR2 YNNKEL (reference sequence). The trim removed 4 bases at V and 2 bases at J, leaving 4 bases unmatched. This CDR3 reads CASSPRTSGNTGELFF. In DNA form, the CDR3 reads TGTGCCAGCAGCCCCCGGACTAGCGGAAACACCGGGGAGCTGTTTTTT.

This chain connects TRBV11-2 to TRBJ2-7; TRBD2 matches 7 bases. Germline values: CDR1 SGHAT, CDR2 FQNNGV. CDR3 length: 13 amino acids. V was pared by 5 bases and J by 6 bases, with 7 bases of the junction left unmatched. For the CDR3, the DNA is TGTGCCAGCAGCCTCAGCGGGACGTTCGAGCAGTACTTC. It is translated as CASSLSGTFEQYF.

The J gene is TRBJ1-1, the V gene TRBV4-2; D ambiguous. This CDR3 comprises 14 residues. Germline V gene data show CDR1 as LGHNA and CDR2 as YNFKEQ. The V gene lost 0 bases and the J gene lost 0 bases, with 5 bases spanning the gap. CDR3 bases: TGTGCCAGCAGCCAAGATCGAGTGAACACTGAAGCTTTCTTT. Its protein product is CASSQDRVNTEAFF.

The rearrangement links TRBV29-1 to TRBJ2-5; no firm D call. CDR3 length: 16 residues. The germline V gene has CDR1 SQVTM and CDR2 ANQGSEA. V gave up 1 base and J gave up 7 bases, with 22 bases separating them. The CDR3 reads CSVEVQLPLQVGTQYF. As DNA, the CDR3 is TGCAGCGTTGAAGTGCAACTCCCGTTGCAGGTGGGGACCCAGTACTTC.

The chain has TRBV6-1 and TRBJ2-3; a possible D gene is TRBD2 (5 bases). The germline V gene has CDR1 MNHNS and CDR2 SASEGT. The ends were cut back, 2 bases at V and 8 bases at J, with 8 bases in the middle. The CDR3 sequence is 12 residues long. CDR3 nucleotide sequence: TGTGCCAGCAGTGAATCCCGGGGTACGCAGTATTTT. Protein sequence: CASSESRGTQYF.

CDR3 DNA sequence: TGTGCCAGCAGTATGATAGTAAGCTCCTACAATGAGCAGTTCTTC. This encodes CASSMIVSSYNEQFF. The V call is TRBV7-2, the J call TRBJ2-1; D is undetermined. V was cut by 6 bases and J by 0 bases, with 12 bases left in between. Germline CDR1 SGHTA, CDR2 FQGNSA. CDR3 length: 15 residues.

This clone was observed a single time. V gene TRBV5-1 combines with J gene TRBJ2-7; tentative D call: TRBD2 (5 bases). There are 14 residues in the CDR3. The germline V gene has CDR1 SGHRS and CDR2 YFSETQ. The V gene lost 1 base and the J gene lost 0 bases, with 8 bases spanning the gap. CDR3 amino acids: CASSLYEGSYEQYF. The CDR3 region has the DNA TGCGCCAGCAGCTTGTATGAGGGCTCCTACGAGCAGTACTTC.